The rows below give T cell receptor beta chains drawn from one sample of a study of circulating tumor DNA in untreated peripheral T-cell lymphoma. Repertoires were generated with immunoSEQ multiplex PCR, while TCRdb's copy carries only in-frame clones and drops some. This table holds roughly 10,000 clones, about 76% found once. The source material was tumor tissue. The source is a human donor with peripheral T-cell lymphoma. Both conserved end residues are part of each CDR3. D genes are given only for firm matches. Size is omitted from some rows. Given values are once, few, many or a class for expanded clones.

V gene	D gene	J gene	clone size	CDR3 DNA	CDR3 protein
TRBV6-8	-	TRBJ1-5	-	TGTGCCAGCAGTGGGCGGGACACGAAGAATCAGCCCCAGCATTTT	CASSGRDTKNQPQHF
TRBV18	-	TRBJ1-1	few	TGTGCCAGCTCGCGGGGGTTGGACGCTGAAGCTTTCTTT	CASSRGLDAEAFF
TRBV7-6	-	TRBJ1-5	-	TGTGCCAGCAGCTTAGGTGGGGGGGATCAGCCCCAGCATTTT	CASSLGGGDQPQHF
TRBV18	-	TRBJ2-7	-	TGTGCCAGCTCACCAACCGGTGCAGAAGGGCAGTACTTC	CASSPTGAEGQYF
TRBV19	-	TRBJ1-3	-	TGTGCCAGTAGTCAGGGGAGCTCTGGAAACACCATATATTTT	CASSQGSSGNTIYF
TRBV19	-	TRBJ2-5	few	TGTGCCAGTAGTACCGGGTGGGAAGAGACCCAGTACTTC	CASSTGWEETQYF
TRBV12-5	-	TRBJ1-1	-	TGTGCTAGTGCGCCTGAGGGTCGAACTGAAGCTTTCTTT	CASAPEGRTEAFF
TRBV6-1	TRBD1	TRBJ2-2	-	TGTGCCAGCAGTGAAGCAGGGGGCTACACCGGGGAGCTGTTTTTT	CASSEAGGYTGELFF
TRBV12-5	TRBD1	TRBJ2-1	-	TGTGCTAGTGGACCGGGACAGGTGGGGGACAATAAGCAGTTCTTC	CASGPGQVGDNKQFF
TRBV28	TRBD1	TRBJ1-1	-	TGTGCCAGCCTGGGGACAGGTAACTTTGAAGCTTTCTTT	CASLGTGNFEAFF
TRBV19	TRBD1	TRBJ1-2	-	TGTGCCAGTAGCAATATTTGGACAGGGAACTATGGCTACACCTTC	CASSNIWTGNYGYTF
TRBV19	-	TRBJ2-5	-	TGTGCCAGTAGTATTGGAGGGGCGATGAAGACCCAGTACTTC	CASSIGGAMKTQYF
TRBV9	-	TRBJ1-2	-	TGTGCCAGCCAGAGAGGGGATTATAACTATGGCTACACCTTC	CASQRGDYNYGYTF
TRBV15	-	TRBJ1-1	-	TGTGCCACCAGCAGAGACACAGACAGCCGTGAAGCTTTCTTT	CATSRDTDSREAFF
TRBV18	-	TRBJ1-2	few	TGTGCCAGCTCACCGGGCGAGGCCCCTGCTAACTATGGCTACACCTTC	CASSPGEAPANYGYTF
TRBV29-1	-	TRBJ1-2	-	TGCAGCTTCAGCGGGGGGCACCTCGCTAACTATGGCTACACCTTC	CSFSGGHLANYGYTF
TRBV28	-	TRBJ1-2	-	TGTGCCAGCAGTTTTCTAATTCAAGGCGGCGGGGATGGCTACACCTTC	CASSFLIQGGGDGYTF
TRBV6-8	-	TRBJ1-1	-	TGTGCCAGCAGTTACTCGCTTTTTGACGACACTGAAGCTTTCTTT	CASSYSLFDDTEAFF
TRBV5-4	TRBD2	TRBJ2-4	-	TGTGCCAGCAGAACAAGCGGGGAAAACATTCAGTACTTC	CASRTSGENIQYF
TRBV19	TRBD1	TRBJ1-2	-	TGTGCCAGTGCGGACACCGGGACAGATGGCTACACCTTC	CASADTGTDGYTF
TRBV14	-	TRBJ1-5	few	TGTGCCAGCAGCCAAGACCCAGGGAGCAATCAGCCCCAGCATTTT	CASSQDPGSNQPQHF
TRBV29-1	TRBD2	TRBJ2-2	once	TGCAGCGCCTCGGGAGGGCCGCGCAACACCGGGGAGCTGTTTTTT	CSASGGPRNTGELFF
TRBV19	TRBD2	TRBJ2-3	-	TGTGCCAGTAGTATCCTAGCGGGGGATGATACGCAGTATTTT	CASSILAGDDTQYF
TRBV6-8	-	TRBJ2-7	large	TGTGCCAGCAGTCAAACGGACTACTACGAGCAGTACTTC	CASSQTDYYEQYF
TRBV28	-	TRBJ2-5	-	TGTGCCAGCACCGTCGGCACTAGCCAAGAGACCCAGTACTTC	CASTVGTSQETQYF
TRBV11-3	-	TRBJ1-6	-	TGTGCCAGCAGCTTCAGCGGGACTTATAATTCACCCCTCCACTTT	CASSFSGTYNSPLHF
TRBV6-8	-	TRBJ1-3	-	TGTGCCAGCAGTTACCCACCATTCCCAGGAGTCGGAAACACCATATATTTT	CASSYPPFPGVGNTIYF